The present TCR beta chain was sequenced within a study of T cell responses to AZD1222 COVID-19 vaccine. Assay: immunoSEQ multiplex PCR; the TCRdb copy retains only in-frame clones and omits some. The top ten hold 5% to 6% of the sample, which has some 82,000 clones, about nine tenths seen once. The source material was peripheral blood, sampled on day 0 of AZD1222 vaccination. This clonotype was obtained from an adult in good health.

The CDR3 coding sequence is TGTGCCAGCAGCTTCCTCCTAGCGGGCCCCACCGGGGAGCTGTTTTTT. The encoded protein is CASSFLLAGPTGELFF. This chain joins TRBV7-2 and TRBJ2-2, with TRBD2 identical over 8 bases. V was clipped by 3 bases and J by 4 bases; unmatched bases: 7. This CDR3 has 16 amino acids. Germline assignment: CDR1 SGHTA and CDR2 FQGNSA.